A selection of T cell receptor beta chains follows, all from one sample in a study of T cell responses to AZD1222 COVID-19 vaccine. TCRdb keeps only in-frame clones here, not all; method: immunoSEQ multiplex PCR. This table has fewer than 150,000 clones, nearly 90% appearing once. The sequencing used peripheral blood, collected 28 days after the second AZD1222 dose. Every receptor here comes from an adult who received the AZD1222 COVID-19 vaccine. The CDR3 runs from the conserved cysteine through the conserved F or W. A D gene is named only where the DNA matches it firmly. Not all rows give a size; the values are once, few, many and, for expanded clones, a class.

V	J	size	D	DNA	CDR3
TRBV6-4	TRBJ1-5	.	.	TGTGCCAGCAGTGAGACCCCAGGGAACAATCAGCCCCAGCATTTT	CASSETPGNNQPQHF
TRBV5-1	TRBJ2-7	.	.	TGCGCCAGCAGCTTGGGTCAGGGAGGCGAGCAGTACTTC	CASSLGQGGEQYF
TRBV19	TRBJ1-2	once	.	TGTGCCAGTAGTATCCCCAATTCGGGTGGCTACACCTTC	CASSIPNSGGYTF
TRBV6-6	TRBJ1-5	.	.	TGTGCCAGCTCGAGGGGTACCAATCAGCCCCAGCATTTT	CASSRGTNQPQHF
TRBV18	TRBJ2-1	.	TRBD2	TGTGCCAGCTCACGGGCCGGGACTAGCGGGGGGGCCCTGATATTATCCTACAATGAGCAGTTCTTC	CASSRAGTSGGALILSYNEQFF
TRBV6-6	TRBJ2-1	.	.	TGTGCCAGCAGCGTCGGGAGCTCCTACAATGAGCAGTTCTTC	CASSVGSSYNEQFF
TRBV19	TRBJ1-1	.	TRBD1	TGTGCCAGTAGTAGGGACAGGGCGTCCACTGAAGCTTTCTTT	CASSRDRASTEAFF
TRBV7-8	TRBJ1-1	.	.	TGTGCCAGCAGCTTAGATATTAGGAACACTGAAGCTTTCTTT	CASSLDIRNTEAFF
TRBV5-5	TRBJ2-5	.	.	TGTGCCAGCAGCTTTGACAGAGGGGGAGAGACCCAGTACTTC	CASSFDRGGETQYF
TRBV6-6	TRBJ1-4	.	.	TGTGCCAGCAGACCGGCAGGTGCTAATGAAAAACTGTTTTTT	CASRPAGANEKLFF
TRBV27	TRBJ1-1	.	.	TGTGCCAGCAAAGGGGATATGAACACTGAAGCTTTCTTT	CASKGDMNTEAFF
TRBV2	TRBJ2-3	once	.	TGTGCCAGCAGGGAGCGGGTTAGCACAGATACGCAGTATTTT	CASRERVSTDTQYF
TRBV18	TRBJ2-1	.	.	TGTGCCAGCTCTCCAGGGGATGGGGTGTACAATGAGCAGTTCTTC	CASSPGDGVYNEQFF
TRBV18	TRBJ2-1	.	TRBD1	TGTGCCAGCTCTCTCGGGACAGGGGTCCACAATGAGCAGTTCTTC	CASSLGTGVHNEQFF
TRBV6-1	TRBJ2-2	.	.	TGTGCCAGCAGTGAATTAAACACCGGGGAGCTGTTTTTT	CASSELNTGELFF
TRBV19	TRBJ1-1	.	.	TGTGCCAGTAGTATAGGGGCAGGAAACACTGAAGCTTTCTTT	CASSIGAGNTEAFF
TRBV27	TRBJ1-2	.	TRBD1	TGTGCCAGCAGTTTAGCCGGGACAGGGGGCGCGAATGGCTACACCTTC	CASSLAGTGGANGYTF
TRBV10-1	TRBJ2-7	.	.	TGCGCCAGCAGTGGTTTAGTGGACAGCGAGCAGTACTTC	CASSGLVDSEQYF
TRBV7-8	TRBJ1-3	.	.	TGTGCCAGCAGCTTTTATTCGGGGCACTCTGGAAACACCATATATTTT	CASSFYSGHSGNTIYF
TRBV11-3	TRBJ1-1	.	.	TGTGCCAGCAGCTTACTGTCCGGGACGAACACTGAAGCTTTCTTT	CASSLLSGTNTEAFF
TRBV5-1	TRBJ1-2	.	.	TGCGCCAGCAGAGGGGAGGGTTATGGCTACACCTTC	CASRGEGYGYTF
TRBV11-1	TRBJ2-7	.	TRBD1	TGTGCCAGCAGCTTAGCGCCAGTGGGGACAGGGGCTTCCGAGCAGTACTTC	CASSLAPVGTGASEQYF
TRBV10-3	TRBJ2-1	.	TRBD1	TGTGCCATCAGTTCCGGGACAGGGGGGTTAGGTGAGCAGTTCTTC	CAISSGTGGLGEQFF
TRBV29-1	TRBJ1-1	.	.	TGCAGCGTTGTCCCAACGGAAATGAACACTGAAGCTTTCTTT	CSVVPTEMNTEAFF
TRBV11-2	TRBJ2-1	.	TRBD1	TGTGCCAGCAGCTTAACCGGGACAGTTTACAATGAGCAGTTCTTC	CASSLTGTVYNEQFF
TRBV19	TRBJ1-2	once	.	TGTGCCAGTACAGACAACGCGCTCGATTATGCTAACTATGGCTACACCTTC	CASTDNALDYANYGYTF
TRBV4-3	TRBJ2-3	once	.	TGCGCCAGCAGCCAAGAAGGCCTAGCGGATACGCAGTATTTT	CASSQEGLADTQYF
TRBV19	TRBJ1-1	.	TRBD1	TGTGCCAGTAATGACAGGGGTGGCACTGAAGCTTTCTTT	CASNDRGGTEAFF
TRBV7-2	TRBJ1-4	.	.	TGTGCCAGCAGCTTGGCGGGGGGTTACGAAAAACTGTTTTTT	CASSLAGGYEKLFF
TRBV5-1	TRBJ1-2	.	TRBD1	TGCGCCAGCAGCTTGGGACAGGGGCTCTATGGCTACACCTTC	CASSLGQGLYGYTF
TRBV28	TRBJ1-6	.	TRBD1	TGTGCCAGCAGTCCCCAGACAGGGGAGAATTCACCCCTCCACTTT	CASSPQTGENSPLHF
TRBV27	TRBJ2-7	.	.	TGTGCCAGCAGTAAGACAGGGGAGGGCGAGCAGTACTTC	CASSKTGEGEQYF
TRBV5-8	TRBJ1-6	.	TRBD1	TGTGCCAGCACCCTGCAGGGGGGAAATTCACCCCTCCACTTT	CASTLQGGNSPLHF
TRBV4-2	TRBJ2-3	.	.	TGTGCCAGCAGCCAAGGCAGGAGCACAGATACGCAGTATTTT	CASSQGRSTDTQYF
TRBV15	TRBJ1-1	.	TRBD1	TGTGCCACCAGCCATCGTAGGGGGACAGGGCTGAACACTGAAGCTTTCTTT	CATSHRRGTGLNTEAFF
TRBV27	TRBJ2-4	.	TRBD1	TGTGCCAGCAGTTTATCACGACAGGGGTCACCACAGAACATTCAGTACTTC	CASSLSRQGSPQNIQYF
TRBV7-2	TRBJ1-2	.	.	TGTGCCAGCACCCTTCTACAGGTCTCCCATGGCTACACCTTC	CASTLLQVSHGYTF
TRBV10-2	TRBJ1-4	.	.	TGCGCCAGCAGTGAGGAGTCCGTCGGAAAACTGTTTTTT	CASSEESVGKLFF
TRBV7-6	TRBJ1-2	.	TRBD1	TGTGCCAGCAGCTTATATGAAGTCACAGGGGGCAGCGGGGAATATGGCTACACCTTC	CASSLYEVTGGSGEYGYTF
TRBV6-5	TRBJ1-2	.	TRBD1	TGTGCCAGCAGTTTAACAGGGGAATATGGCTACACCTTC	CASSLTGEYGYTF
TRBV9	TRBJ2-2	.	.	TGTGCCAGCAGCGTAGCTCTTTACACCGGGGAGCTGTTTTTT	CASSVALYTGELFF
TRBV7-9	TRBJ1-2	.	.	TGTGCCATCACGCGGGGCGACTATGGCTACACCTTC	CAITRGDYGYTF
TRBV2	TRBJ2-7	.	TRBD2	TGTGCCAGCAGTGGGACGGGGGGTTTTGTACCCTACGAGCAGTACTTC	CASSGTGGFVPYEQYF
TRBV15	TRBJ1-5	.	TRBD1	TGTGCCACCAGCATTACAGGGGACGGTAATCAGCCCCAGCATTTT	CATSITGDGNQPQHF
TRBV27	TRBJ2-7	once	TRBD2	TGTGCCAGCAGTCTCGTCCCGGGACTAGCGGCAGAGAAGCAGTACTTC	CASSLVPGLAAEKQYF
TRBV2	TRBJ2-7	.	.	TGTGCCAGCAGCGCCGTCGACGGGGGCGGGTACTTC	CASSAVDGGGYF
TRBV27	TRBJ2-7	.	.	TGTGCCAGCAGTTTGTCTACAGGGAGGGAGCAGTACTTC	CASSLSTGREQYF
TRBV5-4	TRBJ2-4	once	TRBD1	TGTGCCAGCAGCCCCCGACAGGGCCCATCTGAAGCCAAAAACATTCAGTACTTC	CASSPRQGPSEAKNIQYF
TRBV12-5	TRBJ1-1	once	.	TGTGCTAGTGCTGGGAACACTGAAGCTTTCTTT	CASAGNTEAFF
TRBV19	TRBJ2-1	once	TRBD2	TGTGCCAGTAGTCCCCAAGCGGGAGTCTACAATGAGCAGTTCTTC	CASSPQAGVYNEQFF
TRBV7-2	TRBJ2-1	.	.	TGTGCCAGCAGCTTCGACCAAACTCACAATGAGCAGTTCTTC	CASSFDQTHNEQFF
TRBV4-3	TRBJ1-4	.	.	TGCGCCAGCAGCCTCGGACGGATTAATGAAAAACTGTTTTTT	CASSLGRINEKLFF
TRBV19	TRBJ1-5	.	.	TGTGCCAGTAGTATAGCAGGGAGCGGAGGCAATCAGCCCCAGCATTTT	CASSIAGSGGNQPQHF
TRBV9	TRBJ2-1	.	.	TGTGCCAGCAGCGTAGGGGTAAATGAGCAGTTCTTC	CASSVGVNEQFF
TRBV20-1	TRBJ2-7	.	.	TGCAGTGCTGGTGGGAGGTCTAACGAGCAGTACTTC	CSAGGRSNEQYF
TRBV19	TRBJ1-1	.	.	TGTGCCAGTAGCGCCGGGGCGAACACTGAAGCTTTCTTT	CASSAGANTEAFF
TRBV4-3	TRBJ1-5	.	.	TGCGCCAGCAGCCAAGAATTTGGGCGGCATAGCAATCAGCCCCAGCATTTT	CASSQEFGRHSNQPQHF
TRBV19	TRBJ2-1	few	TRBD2	TGTGCCAGTAGTGGCTGGACTAGCGGGGGGGGTGAGCAGTTCTTC	CASSGWTSGGGEQFF
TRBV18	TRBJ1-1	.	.	TGTGCCAGCTCACCCCGTTTAGGGGGGAACACTGAAGCTTTCTTT	CASSPRLGGNTEAFF